The 24 T cell receptor beta chains below were found in one sample sequenced in a study of T cell changes during pregnancy in multiple sclerosis. Assay used: immunoSEQ multiplex PCR; TCRdb lists only in-frame clones, some missing. The sample contains some 94,000 clones, more than 85% of which appear only once. The sequencing here drew on peripheral blood, taken in the first trimester of pregnancy. These receptors came from a female donor with multiple sclerosis, enrolled in a pregnancy study.

The chain recombines TRBV11-2 with TRBJ1-2, with 9 bases identical to TRBD1. J lost 8 bases, V lost 1 base, and 2 bases had no gene match. CDR3 length: 13 residues. Germline V gene sequence: CDR1 SGHAT, CDR2 FQNNGV. CDR3 bases: TGTGCCAGCAGCTTAGGGGACAGGGTCGGCTACACCTTC. Its translation: CASSLGDRVGYTF.

The rearrangement links TRBV9 to TRBJ2-3, with unresolved D. Trimming cost V 3 bases and J 2 bases, with 10 bases left between them. Per germline, CDR1 SGDLS and CDR2 YYNGEE. This CDR3 has 14 residues. In nucleotides, the CDR3 is TGTGCCAGCAGCGGCCGGCGGTTCACAGATACGCAGTATTTT. Translated: CASSGRRFTDTQYF.

The V gene is TRBV14, the J gene TRBJ1-1; 9 bases line up with TRBD1. CDR3 length: 16 residues. The germline V gene encodes CDR1 SGHDN and CDR2 FVKESK. J lost 5 bases, V lost 3 bases, and 10 bases had no gene match. DNA for the CDR3: TGTGCCAGCAGCCATCGGGACAGGGCGTCTGGTACTGAAGCTTTCTTT. It translates to CASSHRDRASGTEAFF.

The chain uses TRBV27 and TRBJ2-7; tentatively, D is TRBD1 (5 bases). CDR1 is MNHEY, CDR2 SMNVEV, per germline (reference sequence). Trimming stripped 2 bases from V and 5 bases from J, with 10 bases between. The CDR3 contains 13 residues. The CDR3 coding sequence is TGTGCCAGCAGTTTACTTGGGGCCGACGAGCAGTACTTC. This sequence encodes CASSLLGADEQYF.

The chain employs TRBV11-2 and TRBJ1-1; D gene unclear. This CDR3 comprises 14 residues. Germline V gene lookup returns CDR1 SGHAT and CDR2 FQNNGV. Trimming removed 1 base from V and 5 bases from J, with 11 bases in between. The CDR3 loop is CASSLVGSATEAFF. The DNA for the CDR3 is TGTGCCAGCAGCTTAGTCGGTTCCGCAACTGAAGCTTTCTTT.

The CDR3 is CASSIRLAGENEQFF. The CDR3 DNA is TGTGCCAGCAGTATAAGACTAGCGGGGGAGAATGAGCAGTTCTTC. This chain uses TRBV27 with TRBJ2-1; TRBD2 agrees at 12 bases. V lost 5 bases, J lost 7 bases, and 6 bases stayed unmatched. This CDR3 contains 15 residues. The germline gives CDR1 MNHEY, CDR2 SMNVEV (reference sequence).

The rearrangement uses TRBV5-1 and TRBJ1-1; 9 bases are a match to TRBD1. In germline, CDR1 is SGHRS, CDR2 YFSETQ. The CDR3 is made up of 15 amino acids. J lost 1 base, V lost 4 bases, and 5 bases had no gene match. CDR3 coding DNA: TGCGCCAGCAGCGCAGGGACAGGGTCGAACACTGAAGCTTTCTTT. Protein product: CASSAGTGSNTEAFF.

The chain uses TRBV9 and TRBJ1-4; 7 bases line up with TRBD1. J lost 10 bases, V lost 4 bases, and 7 bases had no gene match. This CDR3 comprises 13 residues. Germline V gives CDR1 SGDLS, CDR2 YYNGEE. The CDR3 nucleotides are TGTGCCAGCAGCAACCGGGACAGTGGAAAACTGTTTTTT. It specifies CASSNRDSGKLFF.

The V gene is TRBV19, the J gene TRBJ2-1; TRBD2 is a possible D gene (6 bases). Trimming left V 1 base short and J 0 bases short, with 13 bases between. Germline values: CDR1 LNHDA, CDR2 SQIVND (reference sequence). CDR3 length: 17 residues. CDR3 sequence: CASSIAQGLLSYNEQFF. The CDR3 bases are TGTGCCAGTAGTATAGCCCAGGGACTTCTCTCCTACAATGAGCAGTTCTTC.

The rearrangement links TRBV4-2 to TRBJ2-5, with 13 bases matching TRBD2. CDR3 length: 16 residues. Germline V CDR1 and CDR2: LGHNA, YNFKEQ. Trimming at V came to 3 bases and at J to 1 base, leaving 2 bases not matched to a gene. CDR3 bases: TGTGCCAGCAGCCAGGGGACTAGCGGGATCCAAGAGACCCAGTACTTC. Its protein is CASSQGTSGIQETQYF.

The CDR3 protein is CASSIGGIQGASNGYTF. CDR3 nucleotides: TGTGCCAGTAGTATAGGCGGGATCCAGGGGGCCTCCAATGGCTACACCTTC. J is TRBJ1-2 and V is TRBV19; 8 nucleotides match TRBD1. V shed 1 base and J 6 bases; nucleotides not matched to a gene: 13. CDR1 is LNHDA and CDR2 is SQIVND in the germline V gene (reference sequence). The CDR3 totals 17 residues.

The J gene is TRBJ1-4, the V gene TRBV9; D uncertain. CDR3 size: 15 residues. V was pared by 0 bases and J by 5 bases, with 11 bases between. Germline CDR1 and CDR2: SGDLS and YYNGEE. CDR3 in DNA: TGTGCCAGCAGCGTAGGTTACAGCCGAAATGAAAAACTGTTTTTT. It is translated as CASSVGYSRNEKLFF.

CDR3 region: CASSLGLAGGKEQFF. For the CDR3, the DNA is TGTGCCAGCAGCTTGGGACTAGCGGGTGGGAAGGAGCAGTTCTTC. The chain combines TRBV7-2 with TRBJ2-1; the match to TRBD2 covers 12 bases. CDR1 is SGHTA, CDR2 FQGNSA, per germline. The CDR3 sequence is 15 residues long. Trimming took 3 bases from V and 10 from J; bases not matched to a gene: 7.

The CDR3 DNA reads TGTGCCAGCAGTTTATTCGGGACAGGGGACACCGGGGAGCTGTTTTTT. It encodes CASSLFGTGDTGELFF. V and J are TRBV27 and TRBJ2-2, with TRBD1 matching 10 bases. Germline lookup yields CDR1 MNHEY and CDR2 SMNVEV (reference sequence). The V and J ends lost 1 base and 3 bases, in that order; junction bases with no gene match: 2. The CDR3 contains 16 residues.

This chain uses TRBV5-1 with TRBJ2-2; D tentatively fits TRBD1 or TRBD2 (10 bases each). The CDR3 is made up of 19 amino acids. Deletions cut 4 bases from V and 4 bases from J, with 26 bases between. The germline gives CDR1 SGHRS, CDR2 YFSETQ. DNA of the CDR3: TGCGCCAGCAGCACCCGGGACAGGGGAACTAGCGGGGTCACCGGGGAGCTGTTTTTT. Protein: CASSTRDRGTSGVTGELFF.

This chain joins TRBV7-8 and TRBJ1-4; 7 bases are shared with TRBD1. The CDR3 loop spans 13 amino acids. Germline V gene sequence: CDR1 SGHVS, CDR2 FQNEAQ. V shed 6 bases and J 7 bases; nucleotides not matched to a gene: 5. CDR3 in DNA: TGTGCCAGCAGAGGGGGCGCGGGTGAAAAACTGTTTTTT. Amino acids: CASRGGAGEKLFF.

V gene TRBV2 combines with J gene TRBJ2-2, with D possibly TRBD2 on 6 matching bases. V was clipped by 3 bases and J by 7 bases, with 15 bases between them. Germline V gene sequence: CDR1 SNHLY, CDR2 FYNNEI. The CDR3 contains 15 residues. In DNA form, the CDR3 reads TGTGCCAGCAGTGACGGGCAGGGAGGAGGCGGGGAGCTGTTTTTT. This codes for CASSDGQGGGGELFF.

The chain employs TRBV27 and TRBJ2-2; TRBD1 agrees at 7 bases. This CDR3 is 15 amino acids long. J gave up 6 bases and V 6 bases, and 10 bases lay outside the gene matches. Germline CDR1 reads MNHEY; CDR2 reads SMNVEV (reference sequence). The DNA for the CDR3 is TGTGCCAGCAGGTTGAGGGGGCTTGGGGCCGGGGAGCTGTTTTTT. Residues: CASRLRGLGAGELFF.

This chain joins TRBV6-1 and TRBJ1-2, with a weak D call TRBD1 (5 bases). Trimming removed 0 bases at V and 7 bases at J, with 12 bases between. Germline lookup yields CDR1 MNHNS and CDR2 SASEGT. This CDR3 has 14 residues. The CDR3 region is CASSEALRGSGYTF. The CDR3 region has the DNA TGTGCCAGCAGTGAAGCGCTAAGGGGTAGTGGCTACACCTTC.

CDR3 coding DNA: TGTGCCAGCAGCTCTAGCGGGATAAGCACAGATACGCAGTATTTT. Its translation: CASSSSGISTDTQYF. The V and J genes are TRBV6-5 and TRBJ2-3; 9 bases fit TRBD2. The CDR3 is 15 amino acids. V lost 6 bases to trimming and J lost 0 bases; unmatched junction nucleotides: 4. Germline CDR1 and CDR2: MNHEY and SVGAGI.

The chain links TRBV19 to TRBJ2-2, with TRBD2 identical over 8 bases. This CDR3 has 14 residues. Germline V lookup: CDR1 LNHDA, CDR2 SQIVND (reference sequence). The J segment lost 10 bases and the V segment lost 5 bases, leaving 9 bases of the junction unmatched. The CDR3 protein is CASSPRTSSEELFF. The DNA for the CDR3 is TGTGCCAGTAGTCCGCGGACTAGCTCCGAGGAGCTGTTTTTT.

V gene TRBV27 combines with J gene TRBJ2-7, with TRBD1 matching 8 bases. This CDR3 is 12 amino acids long. Per the germline V gene, CDR1 is MNHEY and CDR2 is SMNVEV (reference sequence). V gave up 5 bases and J gave up 13 bases; unmatched junction bases: 10. CDR3 nucleotide sequence: TGTGCCAGCAGTCACGACAGGGGCCTGCTTTACTTC. Protein product: CASSHDRGLLYF.

The V and J genes are TRBV28 and TRBJ1-5; 7 nucleotides agree with TRBD1. Germline CDR1 and CDR2: MDHEN and SYDVKM. V lost 4 bases to trimming and J lost 0 bases; unmatched junction nucleotides: 6. The CDR3 sequence is 16 residues long. CDR3 sequence reads: CASSSTHRGSNQPQHF. The CDR3 nucleotides are TGTGCCAGCAGTTCCACTCACAGGGGTAGCAATCAGCCCCAGCATTTT.

The chain carries TRBV5-1 and TRBJ2-1, with 8 positions matching TRBD2. The V and J ends lost 2 bases and 3 bases, in that order; junction bases with no gene match: 7. The germline gives CDR1 SGHRS, CDR2 YFSETQ. The CDR3 is 16 amino acids. The DNA for the CDR3 is TGCGCCAGCAGCTTTTCCAGGACTAGCCTCTACAATGAGCAGTTCTTC. Translating gives CASSFSRTSLYNEQFF.